This is a list of T cell receptor beta chains from one sample in a study of T-cell reconstitution after alpha-beta-depleted transplantation in children. TCRdb ran MiXCR on the PCR reads and lists one entry per CDR3 protein. The sample carries about 220,000 distinct CDR3 sequences, approximately 17% recorded once. The material was PBMCs, mostly from graft donor cells, obtained 360 days after TCRalphabeta/CD19-depleted stem cell transplant. The receptor source for this set is a male patient aged 2 to 10 who had a stem cell transplant for acute lymphoblastic leukemia, so the T cells may come from the graft donor. CDR3s include the opening cysteine and the closing phenylalanine or tryptophan.

v_gene: TRBV5-1; j_gene: TRBJ2-3; CDR3aa: CASSLTSGSTDTQYF
v_gene: TRBV20-1; j_gene: TRBJ2-5; CDR3aa: CSAPGLAGGKGETQYF
v_gene: TRBV13; j_gene: TRBJ2-1; CDR3aa: CASSLDLSVNEQFF
v_gene: TRBV2; j_gene: TRBJ1-5; CDR3aa: CASRALGTANQPQHF
v_gene: TRBV12-3/TRBV12-4; j_gene: TRBJ2-1; CDR3aa: CASVRDRDNEQFF
v_gene: TRBV27; j_gene: TRBJ2-2; CDR3aa: CASTRGRGRDTGELFF
v_gene: TRBV4-3; j_gene: TRBJ1-2; CDR3aa: CASSQEWGYGYTF
v_gene: TRBV29-1; j_gene: TRBJ1-1; CDR3aa: CSALQGGGNTEAFF
v_gene: TRBV12-3/TRBV12-4; j_gene: TRBJ1-2; CDR3aa: CASSFTDYGYTF
v_gene: TRBV9; j_gene: TRBJ2-7; CDR3aa: CASSRLAGGGYEQYF
v_gene: TRBV4-3; j_gene: TRBJ2-1; CDR3aa: CASSQVYGASEQFF
v_gene: TRBV5-1; j_gene: TRBJ2-5; CDR3aa: CASSFGTGFRETQYF
v_gene: TRBV19; j_gene: TRBJ2-1; CDR3aa: CASSYPNSYNEQFF
v_gene: TRBV29-1; j_gene: TRBJ2-1; CDR3aa: CSVDLGSGPPYNEQFF
v_gene: TRBV7-2; j_gene: TRBJ2-3; CDR3aa: CASSLDLAIDTQYF
v_gene: TRBV7-2; j_gene: TRBJ1-1; CDR3aa: CASSLDRGNTEAFF
v_gene: TRBV29-1; j_gene: TRBJ1-1; CDR3aa: CSAAGTGGANTEAFF
v_gene: TRBV29-1; j_gene: TRBJ2-2; CDR3aa: CSVVNVRSNTGELFF
v_gene: TRBV20-1; j_gene: TRBJ2-4; CDR3aa: CSAKAGDPKNIQYF
v_gene: TRBV7-8; j_gene: TRBJ2-5; CDR3aa: CASTPVHGEETQYF
v_gene: TRBV28; j_gene: TRBJ2-7; CDR3aa: CASSFLSGGAYEQYF
v_gene: TRBV20-1; j_gene: TRBJ2-5; CDR3aa: CSARVYEGLRETQYF
v_gene: TRBV27; j_gene: TRBJ2-1; CDR3aa: CASSLILWGGSYNEQFF
v_gene: TRBV15; j_gene: TRBJ1-1; CDR3aa: CATSRDQGDNLFFF
v_gene: TRBV5-1; j_gene: TRBJ2-7; CDR3aa: CASSLNPGRHEQYF
v_gene: TRBV9; j_gene: TRBJ1-1; CDR3aa: CASSPDRNTLLNTEAFF
v_gene: TRBV29-1; j_gene: TRBJ1-1; CDR3aa: CSVARFQSGPEAFF
v_gene: TRBV7-9; j_gene: TRBJ1-6; CDR3aa: CASSFRPPGDSPLHF
v_gene: TRBV19; j_gene: TRBJ2-6; CDR3aa: CASRRGVEANVLTF
v_gene: TRBV5-1; j_gene: TRBJ2-1; CDR3aa: CASRAGGLDEQFF
v_gene: TRBV7-2; j_gene: TRBJ2-3; CDR3aa: CASSSGLTWGTDTQYF
v_gene: TRBV12-3/TRBV12-4; j_gene: TRBJ1-1; CDR3aa: CASSLEGAKTEAFF
v_gene: TRBV7-2; j_gene: TRBJ2-3; CDR3aa: CASSWGETGNTDTQYF
v_gene: TRBV15; j_gene: TRBJ2-1; CDR3aa: CATSRAQDRAWNEQFF
v_gene: TRBV7-2; j_gene: TRBJ1-5; CDR3aa: CASSPWGGADQPQHF
v_gene: TRBV7-2; j_gene: TRBJ2-3; CDR3aa: CASSSRPSDTQYF
v_gene: TRBV7-2; j_gene: TRBJ2-7; CDR3aa: CASSLDAREVYEQYF
v_gene: TRBV6-2/TRBV6-3; j_gene: TRBJ2-1; CDR3aa: CASSYTPLPLAGGTYNEQFF
v_gene: TRBV3-1; j_gene: TRBJ2-5; CDR3aa: CASSQDWRAETQYF
v_gene: TRBV6-2/TRBV6-3; j_gene: TRBJ2-1; CDR3aa: CASSRRGTAYNEQFF
v_gene: TRBV7-8; j_gene: TRBJ2-6; CDR3aa: CASSRLFGLADSGANVLTF
v_gene: TRBV19; j_gene: TRBJ2-7; CDR3aa: CASKWGQESSYEQYF
v_gene: TRBV6-2/TRBV6-3; j_gene: TRBJ2-3; CDR3aa: CASSYTRGNTADTQYF
v_gene: TRBV5-1; j_gene: TRBJ2-5; CDR3aa: CASSPPSSPRPAEETQYF
v_gene: TRBV12-3/TRBV12-4; j_gene: TRBJ1-3; CDR3aa: CASRQGWSGNTIYF
v_gene: TRBV11-2; j_gene: TRBJ2-2; CDR3aa: CASSLFKRPGELFF
v_gene: TRBV7-6; j_gene: TRBJ1-1; CDR3aa: CASSYVTLGQFVPEAFF
v_gene: TRBV7-2; j_gene: TRBJ2-3; CDR3aa: CASSYLSDTQYF
v_gene: TRBV2; j_gene: TRBJ2-1; CDR3aa: CASGASGSYNEQFF
v_gene: TRBV4-1; j_gene: TRBJ1-2; CDR3aa: CACSQEVTDPSYGYTF
v_gene: TRBV15; j_gene: TRBJ1-2; CDR3aa: CATSPAGKRYTF